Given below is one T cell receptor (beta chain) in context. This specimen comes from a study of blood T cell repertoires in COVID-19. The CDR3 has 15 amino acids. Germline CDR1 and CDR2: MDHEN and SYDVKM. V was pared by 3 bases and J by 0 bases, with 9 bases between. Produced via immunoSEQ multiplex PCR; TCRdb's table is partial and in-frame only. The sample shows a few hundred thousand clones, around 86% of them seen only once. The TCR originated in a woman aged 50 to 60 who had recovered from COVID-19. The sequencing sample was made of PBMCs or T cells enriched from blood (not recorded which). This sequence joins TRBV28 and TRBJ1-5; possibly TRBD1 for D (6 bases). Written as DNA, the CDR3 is TGTGCCAGCAGTTTCGGGACAAATAGCAATCAGCCCCAGCATTTT. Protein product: CASSFGTNSNQPQHF.